Following are 25 T cell receptor beta chains from one sample sequenced in a study of response to subunit inactivated influenza vaccine. TCRdb re-called the RT-PCR reads with MiXCR, one entry per CDR3 protein. Here the sample spans roughly 520,000 distinct CDR3 sequences, about 25% being singletons. The starting material was CD4+ T cells sorted from PBMCs, obtained 5 to 6 days after vaccination. Receptors were obtained from a man aged 50 to 59 who received an inactivated influenza vaccine.

The rearrangement uses TRBV24-1 and TRBJ2-3, with unresolved D. The CDR3 length is 13 residues. V lost 7 bases and J 5 bases, leaving 12 bases between the germline ends. Germline loops: CDR1 KGHDR, CDR2 SFDVKD. The DNA for the CDR3 is TGTGCCACCAGATCGTCCTTGGGAGATACGCAGTATTTT. Protein product: CATRSSLGDTQYF.

This clonotype was counted a few times. The chain is built from TRBV28 and TRBJ2-7; 9 bases agree with TRBD1. Germline values: CDR1 MDHEN, CDR2 SYDVKM. Unmatched junction bases numbered 10, after V lost 5 bases and J lost 2 bases. The CDR3 contains 16 residues. The CDR3 nucleotides are TGTGCCAGCAGTCTGACTCCGGGACAGGGAACCTACGAGCAGTACTTC. This translates into CASSLTPGQGTYEQYF.

The gene calls are TRBV7-2 and TRBJ2-5, with D possibly being TRBD1 (6 bases). The germline CDR1 and CDR2 sequences are SGHTA and FQGNSA. CDR3 length: 15 amino acids. Trimming took 1 base from V and 5 from J, leaving 14 bases between them. CDR3 sequence: CASSLGLGRGETQYF. CDR3 in DNA: TGTGCCAGCAGCTTAGGCTTGGGCAGGGGCGAGACCCAGTACTTC. Drawing the rest from reference TRBV7-2 and TRBJ2-5, the complete variable domain is GAGVSQSPSNKVTEKGKDVELRCDPISGHTALYWYRQSLGQGLEFLIYFQGNSAPDKSGLPSDRFSAERTGGSVSTLTIQRTQQEDSAVYLCASSLGLGRGETQYFGPGTRLLVL.

This chain uses TRBV11-2 with TRBJ2-5; D is possibly TRBD2 (6 bases). The CDR3 is 13 amino acids. Deletions cut 5 bases from V and 7 bases from J, with 14 bases between. Germline values: CDR1 SGHAT, CDR2 FQNNGV. The CDR3 loop is CASSQGRGRTQYF. DNA of the CDR3: TGTGCCAGCAGCCAAGGACGGGGGAGGACCCAGTACTTC. Supplemented by reference TRBV11-2 and TRBJ2-5, the full variable domain reads EAGVAQSPRYKIIEKRQSVAFWCNPISGHATLYWYQQILGQGPKLLIQFQNNGVVDDSQLPKDRFSAERLKGVDSTLKIQPAKLEDSAVYLCASSQGRGRTQYFGPGTRLLVL.

This chain uses TRBV25-1 with TRBJ2-5; no definite D call. Trimming shortened V by 3 bases and J by 5 bases, and 10 bases separated the two germline ends. The CDR3 is 13 residues long. Germline V gene data show CDR1 as MGHDK and CDR2 as SYGVNS. The CDR3 sequence is CASSEVGRETQYF. CDR3 coding DNA: TGTGCCAGCAGTGAGGTGGGTCGGGAGACCCAGTACTTC.

This clonotype was seen only a few times. The chain uses TRBV4-3 and TRBJ1-4, with D perhaps TRBD1 (5 bases). Per the germline V gene, CDR1 is LGHNA and CDR2 is YSLEER. The V end lost 4 bases, the J end lost 8 bases, and 14 bases lay between the germline ends. CDR3 length: 14 amino acids. CDR3: CASSPAGRGEKLFF. CDR3 DNA: TGCGCCAGCAGCCCCGCAGGGAGGGGAGAAAAACTGTTTTTT.

The chain employs TRBV3-1 and TRBJ2-7; 9 bases are a match to TRBD2. This CDR3 is built from 14 residues. The junction had 4 bases not matched to a gene; V was cut back by 1 base and J by 6 bases. Germline V gene sequence: CDR1 LGHDT, CDR2 YNNKEL (reference sequence). The CDR3 region has the DNA TGTGCCAGCAGCCAAGGCGGGAGGGAGGTCGAGCAGTACTTC. Translation gives CASSQGGREVEQYF.

This chain uses TRBV6-1 with TRBJ2-3; no clear D gene. In germline, CDR1 is MNHNS, CDR2 SASEGT. The germline V and J ends were trimmed by 7 bases and 0 bases, with 8 bases remaining between them. The CDR3 has 13 residues. The CDR3 DNA sequence: TGTGCCAGCATGGCGGAGAGCACAGATACGCAGTATTTT. It is translated as CASMAESTDTQYF.

The chain couples TRBV10-3 to TRBJ2-3; 10 bases are shared with TRBD2. The CDR3 spans 15 residues. V lost 10 bases, J lost 1 base, and 8 bases stayed unmatched. CDR1 ENHRY and CDR2 SYGVKD come from the germline V gene. DNA for the CDR3: TGTGCCACCCGCCTAGCGGGAGACGGCACAGATACGCAGTATTTT. This sequence encodes CATRLAGDGTDTQYF.

This clonotype was picked up a small number of times. The chain couples TRBV20-1 to TRBJ1-5; 9 bases agree with TRBD1. The CDR3 covers 13 residues. Germline loops: CDR1 DFQATT, CDR2 SNEGSKA (reference sequence). V lost 6 bases, J lost 5 bases, and 5 bases stayed unmatched. DNA for the CDR3: TGCAGTGCGGGGACAGGGAACGATCAGCCCCAGCATTTT. The encoded protein is CSAGTGNDQPQHF.

This clonotype was seen more than once but under ten times. The V call is TRBV20-1, the J call TRBJ2-3; TRBD2 matches 9 bases. Trimming at V came to 4 bases and at J to 2 bases, leaving 16 bases not matched to a gene. Germline V gene lookup returns CDR1 DFQATT and CDR2 SNEGSKA (reference sequence). This CDR3 spans 18 amino acids. CDR3 nucleotides: TGCAGTGCTAACACTCCTTCAGGACTAGCGCGTTACACAGATACGCAGTATTTT. It codes for CSANTPSGLARYTDTQYF.

This clonotype has just a few counts. This rearrangement joins TRBV5-6 to TRBJ2-1, with 7 bases aligning to TRBD1. V trimming: 5 bases; J trimming: 1 base; junction bases outside the gene matches: 9. This CDR3 has 16 residues. Germline V gives CDR1 SGHDT, CDR2 YYEEEE. CDR3 amino acids: CASSTTGKGSYNEQFF. The CDR3 DNA sequence: TGTGCCAGCAGTACGACAGGGAAGGGTTCCTACAATGAGCAGTTCTTC.

This chain joins TRBV9 and TRBJ2-5; TRBD2 agrees at 9 bases. The CDR3 covers 16 residues. The V gene end was trimmed by 0 bases and the J gene end by 2 bases; junction bases not matched to a gene: 5. The V gene's germline CDR1 is SGDLS and CDR2 YYNGEE. CDR3 residues: CASSVASGNTQETQYF. In nucleotides, the CDR3 is TGTGCCAGCAGCGTAGCTAGCGGGAACACTCAAGAGACCCAGTACTTC.

This chain links TRBV25-1 with TRBJ2-7; no firm D call. This CDR3 region has 14 residues. Trimming took off 6 bases at V and 3 bases at J, with 15 bases between the two ends. The germline gives CDR1 MGHDK, CDR2 SYGVNS. CDR3 sequence: CASSPHGVVYEQYF. As DNA, the CDR3 is TGTGCCAGCAGCCCCCATGGGGTCGTCTACGAGCAGTACTTC.

The V and J genes are TRBV7-2 and TRBJ2-7; 8 bases align to TRBD2. The CDR3 loop spans 13 amino acids. Per germline, CDR1 SGHTA and CDR2 FQGNSA. V dropped 7 bases and J dropped 4; count of bases not matched to a gene: 6. The CDR3 region is CASKTSGPYEQYF. DNA of the CDR3: TGTGCCAGCAAAACTAGCGGACCTTACGAGCAGTACTTC.

The chain links TRBV7-9 to TRBJ2-1; no clear D gene. CDR3 length equals 11 residues. The ends were cut back, 5 bases at V and 13 bases at J, with 12 bases in the middle. CDR1 SEHNR and CDR2 FQNEAQ come from the germline V gene (reference sequence). This chain's CDR3 is CASSPVGIQFF. The CDR3 DNA follows: TGTGCCAGCAGCCCCGTGGGGATCCAGTTCTTC.

This clonotype has just a few counts. The chain combines TRBV11-2 with TRBJ2-3; TRBD2 agrees at 9 bases. J was trimmed by 2 bases and V by 5 bases; bases with no gene match: 5. CDR3 length: 15 residues. CDR1 and CDR2 (germline): SGHAT, FQNNGV. The CDR3 is CASSPRTSDTDTQYF. DNA of the CDR3: TGTGCCAGCAGCCCCCGGACTAGCGACACAGATACGCAGTATTTT.

A few counts support this clonotype. V is TRBV10-3 and J is TRBJ2-7; 12 bases match TRBD2. The junction had 5 bases not matched to a gene; V was cut back by 7 bases and J by 4 bases. CDR1 and CDR2 from the germline V gene are ENHRY and SYGVKD. CDR3 length equals 14 residues. The CDR3, as DNA: TGTGCCATCACTCGGACTAGCGGGGCATACGAGCAGTACTTC. Encoded protein: CAITRTSGAYEQYF.

This clonotype was seen a few times. V is TRBV20-1 and J is TRBJ1-1; D not resolved. CDR3 length equals 14 residues. The V and J ends lost 3 bases and 2 bases respectively, with 13 bases between them. Germline CDR1 DFQATT, CDR2 SNEGSKA (reference sequence). Written as DNA, the CDR3 is TGCAGTGCTAGCGAGGCAGGTCCAAACACTGAAGCTTTCTTT. Encoded protein: CSASEAGPNTEAFF.

This clonotype appeared a few times. This chain links TRBV18 with TRBJ1-1; TRBD1 aligns across 7 bases. Germline CDR1 is KGHSH and CDR2 is LQKENI. V dropped 3 bases and J dropped 4; count of bases not matched to a gene: 5. CDR3 size: 14 residues. The CDR3 coding sequence is TGTGCCAGCTCACCGAGGGACAGCCTCACTGAAGCTTTCTTT. This translates into CASSPRDSLTEAFF.

The rearrangement links TRBV10-3 to TRBJ2-1; TRBD2 aligns across 14 bases. V shed 6 bases and J 6 bases; nucleotides not matched to a gene: 4. Germline V lookup: CDR1 ENHRY, CDR2 SYGVKD. The CDR3 is 15 residues long. CDR3 region: CAIRTTSGRGNEQFF. CDR3 bases: TGTGCCATCAGAACGACTAGCGGGAGGGGCAATGAGCAGTTCTTC.

This clonotype showed up just a few times. This rearrangement joins TRBV25-1 to TRBJ1-1, with D perhaps TRBD1 (5 bases). Trimming removed 7 bases from V and 1 base from J, with 13 bases in between. Germline assignment: CDR1 MGHDK and CDR2 SYGVNS. CDR3 length equals 14 residues. In nucleotides, the CDR3 is TGTGCCAGCACTCCGGGACGCCCGAACACTGAAGCTTTCTTT. Translation gives CASTPGRPNTEAFF.

V usage is TRBV4-3 and J usage is TRBJ2-1; 11 positions agree with TRBD2. Trimming removed 5 bases from V and 4 bases from J; junction bases left unmatched: 4. The CDR3 covers 15 residues. Looked up from germline, CDR1 is LGHNA and CDR2 is YSLEER. For the CDR3, the DNA is TGCGCCAGCAGCATCGGGACTAGCGGTTACAATGAGCAGTTCTTC. Its translation: CASSIGTSGYNEQFF.

This clonotype was recorded many times. This chain links TRBV4-2 with TRBJ2-1; 9 bases fit TRBD2. There are 17 residues in the CDR3. In germline, CDR1 is LGHNA, CDR2 YNFKEQ. V lost 0 bases, J lost 6 bases, and 9 bases stayed unmatched. The CDR3 sequence: CASSQDWRGLAANEQFF. Written as DNA, the CDR3 is TGTGCCAGCAGCCAAGACTGGAGGGGACTAGCCGCCAATGAGCAGTTCTTC.

The sample holds one count of this clonotype. This chain links TRBV7-3 with TRBJ2-1; 8 bases align to TRBD2. Germline assignment: CDR1 SGHTA and CDR2 FQGTGA. J lost 5 bases, V lost 2 bases, and 5 bases had no gene match. The CDR3 length is 15 residues. CDR3: CASSLAGGVNNEQFF. For the CDR3, the DNA is TGTGCCAGCAGCTTAGCGGGAGGAGTTAACAATGAGCAGTTCTTC.